These 3 T cell receptor beta chains came from one sample sequenced in a study of OX40 agonist ivuxolimab in advanced cancers. Method: immunoSEQ multiplex PCR; TCRdb's copy keeps in-frame clones and lacks some. This table has over 35,000 clones, roughly nine tenths appearing once. Source: CD4+ or CD8+ T cells sorted from blood, taken in a trial of the OX40 agonist ivuxolimab. Receptors were obtained from an adult with an advanced solid tumor such as melanoma, head and neck, liver or kidney cancer.

The sample holds many counts of this clone. This sequence joins TRBV11-2 and TRBJ2-7; a weak D match, TRBD2 (5 bases). CDR1 and CDR2 from the germline V gene are SGHAT and FQNNGV. The CDR3 is 15 residues long. V dropped 1 base and J dropped 0 bases, with 10 bases sitting between them. CDR3 nucleotides: TGTGCCAGCAGCTTAGCTTGGGAGAGCTCCTACGAGCAGTACTTC. It is translated as CASSLAWESSYEQYF.

The chain combines TRBV2 with TRBJ1-2; D not certain. CDR3 size: 12 residues. CDR1 is SNHLY, CDR2 FYNNEI, per germline. Trimming removed 4 bases at V and 5 bases at J, with 8 bases between. CDR3 loop: CASSGRGYGYTF. DNA for the CDR3: TGTGCCAGCAGTGGTCGGGGATATGGCTACACCTTC.

The chain carries TRBV29-1 and TRBJ2-7; 10 bases line up with TRBD1. Germline V lookup: CDR1 SQVTM, CDR2 ANQGSEA. CDR3 length: 14 residues. The ends lost 2 bases at V and 0 bases at J; junction bases unmatched: 1. In nucleotides, the CDR3 is TGCAGCGTTGAAAGGACAGGGGGCTCCTACGAGCAGTACTTC. Protein: CSVERTGGSYEQYF.